This entry features one TCR beta chain sequence. The data were taken from a study of blood T cell repertoires in COVID-19. Study at large: COVID-19 samples collected from the United States, Italy and Spain covered acute and convalescent phases.

TCRdb keeps only in-frame clones here, not all; method: immunoSEQ multiplex PCR. The sample gives some 400,000 clones, around 89% of which show up once; 1% to 1.3% is in the top ten. V was shortened by 3 bases and J by 4 bases, with 12 bases between the two germline ends. The CDR3 sequence is 14 residues long. In germline, CDR1 is MDHEN, CDR2 SYDVKM. The sequenced material came from PBMCs or T cells enriched from blood (not recorded which). The clonotype was recovered from a man younger than 40 who had recovered from COVID-19. This chain links TRBV28 with TRBJ1-1; D is unresolved. CDR3 DNA: TGTGCCAGCAGTTTCCATGGTTCGGGCACTGAAGCTTTCTTT. This codes for CASSFHGSGTEAFF. The whole variable domain, filled in from reference TRBV28 and TRBJ1-1, reads DVKVTQSSRYLVKRTGEKVFLECVQDMDHENMFWYRQDPGLGLRLIYFSYDVKMKEKGDIPEGYSVSREKKERFSLILESASTNQTSMYLCASSFHGSGTEAFFGQGTRLTVV.